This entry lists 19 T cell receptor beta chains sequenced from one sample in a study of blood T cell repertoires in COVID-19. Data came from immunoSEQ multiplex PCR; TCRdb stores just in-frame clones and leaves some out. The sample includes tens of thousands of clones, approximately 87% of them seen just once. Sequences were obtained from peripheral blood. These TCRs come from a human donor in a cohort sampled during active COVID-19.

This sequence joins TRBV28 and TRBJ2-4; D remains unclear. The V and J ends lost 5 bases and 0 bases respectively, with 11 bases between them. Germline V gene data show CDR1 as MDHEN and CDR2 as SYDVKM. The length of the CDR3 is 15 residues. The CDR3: CASSPLEVAKNIQYF. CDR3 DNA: TGTGCCAGCAGTCCTCTAGAGGTAGCCAAAAACATTCAGTACTTC.

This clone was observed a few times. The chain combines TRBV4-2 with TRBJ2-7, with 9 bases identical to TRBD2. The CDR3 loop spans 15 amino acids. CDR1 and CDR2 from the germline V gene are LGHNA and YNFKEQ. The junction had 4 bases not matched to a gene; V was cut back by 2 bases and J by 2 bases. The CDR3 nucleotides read TGTGCCAGCAGCCAAAGACTAGCGGCCCCCTACGAGCAGTACTTC. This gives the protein CASSQRLAAPYEQYF.

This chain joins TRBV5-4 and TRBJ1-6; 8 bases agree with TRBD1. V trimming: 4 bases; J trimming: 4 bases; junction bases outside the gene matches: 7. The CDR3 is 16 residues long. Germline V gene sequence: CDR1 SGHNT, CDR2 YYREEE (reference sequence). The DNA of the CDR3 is TGTGCCAGCAGCAGCGGACAGGGTTTTTATAATTCACCCCTCCACTTT. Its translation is CASSSGQGFYNSPLHF.

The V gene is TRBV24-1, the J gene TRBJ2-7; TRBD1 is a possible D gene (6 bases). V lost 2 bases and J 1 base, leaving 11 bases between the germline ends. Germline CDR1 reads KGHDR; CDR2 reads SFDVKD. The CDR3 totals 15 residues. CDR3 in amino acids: CATSDSRGTSYEQYF. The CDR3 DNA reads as TGTGCCACCAGTGATTCCCGTGGGACATCCTACGAGCAGTACTTC.

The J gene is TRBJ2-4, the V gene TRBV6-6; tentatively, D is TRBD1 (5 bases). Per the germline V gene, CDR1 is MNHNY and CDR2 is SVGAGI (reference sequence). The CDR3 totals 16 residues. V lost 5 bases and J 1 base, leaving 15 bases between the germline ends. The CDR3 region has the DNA TGTGCCAGCAGTCCCCACTTGGGGCCGGCCAAAAACATTCAGTACTTC. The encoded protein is CASSPHLGPAKNIQYF.

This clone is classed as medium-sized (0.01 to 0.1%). CDR3 DNA sequence: TGCGCCAGCAGCTTGGCTACAGGGGGTGTGTATGAGACCCAGTACTTC. Amino acid sequence: CASSLATGGVYETQYF. The rearrangement joins TRBV5-1 to TRBJ2-5; 8 nucleotides agree with TRBD1. The ends lost 0 bases at V and 5 bases at J; junction bases unmatched: 9. The CDR3 has 16 residues. The V gene's germline CDR1 is SGHRS and CDR2 YFSETQ. The complete variable domain, with remaining parts taken from reference TRBV5-1 and TRBJ2-5, reads KAGVTQTPRYLIKTRGQQVTLSCSPISGHRSVSWYQQTPGQGLQFLFEYFSETQRNKGNFPGRFSGRQFSNSRSEMNVSTLELGDSALYLCASSLATGGVYETQYFGPGTRLLVL.

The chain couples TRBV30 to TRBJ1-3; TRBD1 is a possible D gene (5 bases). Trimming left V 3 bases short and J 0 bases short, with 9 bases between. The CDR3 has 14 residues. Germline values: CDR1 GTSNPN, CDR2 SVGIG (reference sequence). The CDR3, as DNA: TGTGCCTGGAGCCCTACAGGCTCTGGAAACACCATATATTTT. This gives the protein CAWSPTGSGNTIYF.

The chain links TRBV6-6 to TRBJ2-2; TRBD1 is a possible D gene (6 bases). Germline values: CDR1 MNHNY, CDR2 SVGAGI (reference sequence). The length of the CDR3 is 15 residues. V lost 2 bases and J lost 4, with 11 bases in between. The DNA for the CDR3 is TGTGCCAGCAGTTACGGACAGTCGTCCACCGGGGAGCTGTTTTTT. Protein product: CASSYGQSSTGELFF.

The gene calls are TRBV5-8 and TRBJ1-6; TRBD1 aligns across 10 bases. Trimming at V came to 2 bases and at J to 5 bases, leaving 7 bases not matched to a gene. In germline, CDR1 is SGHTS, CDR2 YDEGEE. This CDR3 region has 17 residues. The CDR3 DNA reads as TGTGCCAGCAGCTTACGTTCCGGGACAGGGGATAATTCACCCCTCCACTTT. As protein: CASSLRSGTGDNSPLHF.

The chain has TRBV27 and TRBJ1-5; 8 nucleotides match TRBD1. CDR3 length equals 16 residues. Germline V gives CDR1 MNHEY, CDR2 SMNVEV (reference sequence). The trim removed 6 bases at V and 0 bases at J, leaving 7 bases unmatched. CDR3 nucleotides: TGTGCCAGCAGGTCACAGGGGGTAGATAGCAATCAGCCCCAGCATTTT. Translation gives CASRSQGVDSNQPQHF.

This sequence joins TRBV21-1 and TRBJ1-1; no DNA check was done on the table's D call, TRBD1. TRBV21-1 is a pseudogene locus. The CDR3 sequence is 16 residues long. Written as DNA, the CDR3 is TGTGCCAGCAGCAAAGGGTGTGAGACAGGGAAAACTGAAGCTTTCTTT. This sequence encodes CASSKGCETGKTEAFF.

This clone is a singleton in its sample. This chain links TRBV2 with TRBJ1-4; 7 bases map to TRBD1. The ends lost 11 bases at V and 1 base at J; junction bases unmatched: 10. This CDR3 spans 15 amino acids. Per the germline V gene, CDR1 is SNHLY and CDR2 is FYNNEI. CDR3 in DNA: TGTGCCTCCTCGCGGGACAGCGGAACTAATGAAAAACTGTTTTTT. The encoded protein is CASSRDSGTNEKLFF.

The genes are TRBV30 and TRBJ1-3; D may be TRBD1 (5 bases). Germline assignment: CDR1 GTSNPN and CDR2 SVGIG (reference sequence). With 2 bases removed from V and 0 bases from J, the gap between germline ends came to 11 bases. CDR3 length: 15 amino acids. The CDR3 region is CAWSQGLASGNTIYF. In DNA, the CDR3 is TGTGCCTGGAGTCAGGGACTCGCCTCTGGAAACACCATATATTTT.

This CDR3 reads CASSESGSGNTGELFF. The DNA of the CDR3 is TGCGCCAGCAGTGAGTCTGGTAGCGGGAACACCGGGGAGCTGTTTTTT. This chain links TRBV10-1 with TRBJ2-2; D may be TRBD2 (6 bases). Germline V gene lookup returns CDR1 WNHNN and CDR2 SYGVQD (reference sequence). The CDR3 totals 16 residues. Trimming removed 0 bases at V and 1 base at J, with 9 bases between.

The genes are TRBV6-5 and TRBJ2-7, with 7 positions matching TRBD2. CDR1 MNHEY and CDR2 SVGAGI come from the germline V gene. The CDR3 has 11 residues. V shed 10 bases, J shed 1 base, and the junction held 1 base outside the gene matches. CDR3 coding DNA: TGTGCCACCGGGAGGTCCTACGAGCAGTACTTC. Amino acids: CATGRSYEQYF.

For the CDR3, the DNA is TGTGCCAGCAGGGTAGCGTCGACTAGCACAGATACGCAGTATTTT. Translation gives CASRVASTSTDTQYF. The chain uses TRBV2 and TRBJ2-3; the D gene is possibly TRBD2 (5 bases). CDR1 and CDR2 from the germline V gene are SNHLY and FYNNEI. V was pared by 6 bases and J by 0 bases, with 13 bases between. The CDR3 runs to 15 residues.

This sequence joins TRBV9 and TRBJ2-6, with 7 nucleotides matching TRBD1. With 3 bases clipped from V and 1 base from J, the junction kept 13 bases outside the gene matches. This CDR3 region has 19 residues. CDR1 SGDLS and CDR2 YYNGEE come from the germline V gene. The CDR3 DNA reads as TGTGCCAGCAGCGCCTACCTACAGGGGTTCAAATCTGGGGCCAACGTCCTGACTTTC. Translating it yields CASSAYLQGFKSGANVLTF.

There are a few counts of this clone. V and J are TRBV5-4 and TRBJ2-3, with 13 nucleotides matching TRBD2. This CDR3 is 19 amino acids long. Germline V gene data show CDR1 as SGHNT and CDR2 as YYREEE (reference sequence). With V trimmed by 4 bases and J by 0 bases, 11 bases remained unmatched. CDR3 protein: CASSPAWTSGGLSTDTQYF. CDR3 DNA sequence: TGTGCCAGCAGCCCAGCTTGGACTAGCGGGGGCCTAAGCACAGATACGCAGTATTTT.

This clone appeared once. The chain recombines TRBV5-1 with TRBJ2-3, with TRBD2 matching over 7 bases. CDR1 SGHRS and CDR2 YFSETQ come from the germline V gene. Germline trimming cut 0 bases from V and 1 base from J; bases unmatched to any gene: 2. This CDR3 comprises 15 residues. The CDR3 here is CASSLGSGGTDTQYF. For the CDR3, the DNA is TGCGCCAGCAGCTTGGGGAGCGGGGGCACAGATACGCAGTATTTT.